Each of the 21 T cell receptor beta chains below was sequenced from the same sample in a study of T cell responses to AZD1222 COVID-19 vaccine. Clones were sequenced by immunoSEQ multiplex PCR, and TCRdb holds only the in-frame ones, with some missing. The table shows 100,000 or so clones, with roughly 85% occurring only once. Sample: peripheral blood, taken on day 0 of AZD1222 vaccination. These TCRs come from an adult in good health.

This CDR3 reads CASGLGQDNSPLHF. The CDR3, as DNA: TGTGCTAGTGGTTTGGGACAGGATAATTCACCCCTCCACTTT. This chain uses TRBV12-5 with TRBJ1-6, with D possibly being TRBD1 (6 bases). The CDR3 loop spans 14 amino acids. Germline CDR1 is LGHNT and CDR2 is FRNRAP. V was clipped by 1 base and J by 5 bases, with 6 bases between them.

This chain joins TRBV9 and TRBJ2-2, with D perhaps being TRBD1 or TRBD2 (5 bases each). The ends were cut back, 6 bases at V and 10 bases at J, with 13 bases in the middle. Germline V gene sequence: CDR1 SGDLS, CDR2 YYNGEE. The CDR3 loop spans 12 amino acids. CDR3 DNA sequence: TGTGCCAGCACGAGTGGGGGTCCGGAGCTGTTTTTT. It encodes CASTSGGPELFF. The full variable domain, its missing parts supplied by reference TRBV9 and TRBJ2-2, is DSGVTQTPKHLITATGQRVTLRCSPRSGDLSVYWYQQSLDQGLQFLIQYYNGEERAKGNILERFSAQQFPDLHSELNLSSLELGDSALYFCASTSGGPELFFGEGSRLTVL.

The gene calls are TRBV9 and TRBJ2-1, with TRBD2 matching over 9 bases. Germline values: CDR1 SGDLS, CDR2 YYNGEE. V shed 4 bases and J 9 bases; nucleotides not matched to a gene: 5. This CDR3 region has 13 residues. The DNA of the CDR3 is TGTGCCAGCAGCCCCAGACTAGCGGCTGAGCAGTTCTTC. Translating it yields CASSPRLAAEQFF.

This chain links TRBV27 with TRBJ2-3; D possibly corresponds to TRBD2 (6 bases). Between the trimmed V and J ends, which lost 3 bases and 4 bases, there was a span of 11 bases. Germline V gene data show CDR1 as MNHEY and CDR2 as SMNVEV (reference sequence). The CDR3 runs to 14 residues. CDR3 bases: TGTGCCAGCAGTTTCTTAGCGGAGGCAGATACGCAGTATTTT. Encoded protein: CASSFLAEADTQYF.

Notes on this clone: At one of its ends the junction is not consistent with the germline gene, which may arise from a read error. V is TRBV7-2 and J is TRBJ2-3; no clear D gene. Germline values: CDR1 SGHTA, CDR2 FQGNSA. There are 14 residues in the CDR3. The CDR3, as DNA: TGTGCCAGCAGCCTAGAATTCAGCAGAGATACGCAGTATTTT. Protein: CASSLEFSRDTQYF. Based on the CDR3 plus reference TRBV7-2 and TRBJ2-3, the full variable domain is GAGVSQSPSNKVTEKGKDVELRCDPISGHTALYWYRQSLGQGLEFLIYFQGNSAPDKSGLPSDRFSAERTGGSVSTLTIQRTQQEDSAVYLCASSLEFSRDTQYFGPGTRLTVL.

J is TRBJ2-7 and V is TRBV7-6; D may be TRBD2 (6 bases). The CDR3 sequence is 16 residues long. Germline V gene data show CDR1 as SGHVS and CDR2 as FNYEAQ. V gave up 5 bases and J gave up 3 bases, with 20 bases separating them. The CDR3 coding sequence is TGTGCCAGCAGCACGCGCCGGGGAGGACATCACTACGAGCAGTACTTC. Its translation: CASSTRRGGHHYEQYF.

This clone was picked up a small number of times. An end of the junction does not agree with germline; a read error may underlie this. The CDR3 DNA follows: TGTGCCAGCAGCTTGACTGTGGCTACCCCTGGAAACACCATATATTTT. It is translated as CASSLTVATPGNTIYF. This chain connects TRBV5-1 to TRBJ1-3; no clear D. Germline lookup yields CDR1 SGHRS and CDR2 YFSETQ. The CDR3 runs 16 residues.

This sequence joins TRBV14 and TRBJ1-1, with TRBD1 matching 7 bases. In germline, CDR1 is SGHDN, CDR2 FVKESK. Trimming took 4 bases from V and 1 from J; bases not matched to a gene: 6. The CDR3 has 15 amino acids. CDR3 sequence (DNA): TGTGCCAGCAGCCCTTCGACAGGGACGAACACTGAAGCTTTCTTT. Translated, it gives CASSPSTGTNTEAFF. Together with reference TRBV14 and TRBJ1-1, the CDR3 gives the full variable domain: EAGVTQFPSHSVIEKGQTVTLRCDPISGHDNLYWYRRVMGKEIKFLLHFVKESKQDESGMPNNRFLAERTGGTYSTLKVQPAELEDSGVYFCASSPSTGTNTEAFFGQGTRLTVV.

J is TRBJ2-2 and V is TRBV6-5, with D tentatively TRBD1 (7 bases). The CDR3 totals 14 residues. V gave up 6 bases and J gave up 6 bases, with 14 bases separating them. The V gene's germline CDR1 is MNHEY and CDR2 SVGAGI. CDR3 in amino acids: CASRRQGGAGELFF. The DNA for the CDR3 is TGTGCCAGCAGACGACAGGGAGGAGCCGGGGAGCTGTTTTTT.

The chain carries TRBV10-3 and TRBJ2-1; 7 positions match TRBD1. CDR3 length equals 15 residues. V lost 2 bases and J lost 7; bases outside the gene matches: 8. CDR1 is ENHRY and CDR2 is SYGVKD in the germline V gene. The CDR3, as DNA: TGTGCCATCAGTGAGGGACAGGCACAGGGGAATGAGCAGTTCTTC. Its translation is CAISEGQAQGNEQFF.

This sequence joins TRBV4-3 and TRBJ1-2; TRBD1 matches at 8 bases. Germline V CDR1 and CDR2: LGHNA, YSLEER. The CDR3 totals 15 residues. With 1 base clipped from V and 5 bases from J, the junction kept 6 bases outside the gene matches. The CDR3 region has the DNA TGCGCCAGCAGCCAAGGGCAGGGGGCTAGGTATGGCTACACCTTC. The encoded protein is CASSQGQGARYGYTF.

The CDR3 DNA reads as TGTGCCAGCAGCCCTCCGGCAGCCCAAGGGAGGCCGGAGCAGTACTTC. This codes for CASSPPAAQGRPEQYF. V is TRBV9 and J is TRBJ2-7, with a weak D call TRBD2 (6 bases). This CDR3 is built from 16 residues. From germline, CDR1 is SGDLS and CDR2 YYNGEE. V shed 4 bases and J shed 7 bases, with 24 bases lying between them.

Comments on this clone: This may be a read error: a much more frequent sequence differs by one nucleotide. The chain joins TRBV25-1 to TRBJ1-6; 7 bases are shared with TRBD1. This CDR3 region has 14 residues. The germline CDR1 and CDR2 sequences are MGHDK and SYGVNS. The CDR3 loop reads CASSGGTENLPLHF. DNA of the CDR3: TGTGCCAGCAGTGGCGGGACAGAGAATTTACCCCTCCACTTT.

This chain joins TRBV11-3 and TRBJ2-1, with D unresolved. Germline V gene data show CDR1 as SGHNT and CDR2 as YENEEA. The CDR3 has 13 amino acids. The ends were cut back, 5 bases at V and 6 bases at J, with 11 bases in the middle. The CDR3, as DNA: TGTGCCAGCAGCGTTACGCCCCTCAATGAGCAGTTCTTC. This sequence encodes CASSVTPLNEQFF.

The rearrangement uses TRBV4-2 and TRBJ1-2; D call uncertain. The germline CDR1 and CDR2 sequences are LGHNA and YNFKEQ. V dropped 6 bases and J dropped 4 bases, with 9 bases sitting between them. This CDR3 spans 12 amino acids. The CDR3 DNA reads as TGTGCCAGCAGATCTGGGAGCTATGGCTACACCTTC. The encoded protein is CASRSGSYGYTF.

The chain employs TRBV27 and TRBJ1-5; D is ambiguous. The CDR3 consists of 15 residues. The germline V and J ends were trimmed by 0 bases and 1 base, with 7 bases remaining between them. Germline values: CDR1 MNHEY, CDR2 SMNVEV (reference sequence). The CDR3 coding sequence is TGTGCCAGCAGTTTATCGGTCCAAAGCAATCAGCCCCAGCATTTT. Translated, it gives CASSLSVQSNQPQHF.

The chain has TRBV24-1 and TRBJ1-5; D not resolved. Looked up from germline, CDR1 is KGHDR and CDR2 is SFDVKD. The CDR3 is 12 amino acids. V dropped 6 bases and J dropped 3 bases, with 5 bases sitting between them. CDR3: CATSQNNQPQHF. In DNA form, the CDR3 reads TGTGCCACCAGTCAAAACAATCAGCCCCAGCATTTT.

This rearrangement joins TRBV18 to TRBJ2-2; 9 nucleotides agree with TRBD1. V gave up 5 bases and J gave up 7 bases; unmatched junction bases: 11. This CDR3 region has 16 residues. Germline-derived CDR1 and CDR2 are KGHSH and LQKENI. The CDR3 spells CASSSATGGAYGELFF. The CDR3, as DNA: TGTGCCAGCTCATCGGCTACAGGGGGCGCATACGGGGAGCTGTTTTTT.

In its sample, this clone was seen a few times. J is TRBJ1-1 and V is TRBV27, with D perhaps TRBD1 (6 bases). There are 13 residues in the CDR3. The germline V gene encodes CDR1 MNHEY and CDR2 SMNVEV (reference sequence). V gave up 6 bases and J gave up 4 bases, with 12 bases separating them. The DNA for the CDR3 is TGTGCCAGCAGGCAACAGGGACCCACTGAAGCTTTCTTT. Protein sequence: CASRQQGPTEAFF.

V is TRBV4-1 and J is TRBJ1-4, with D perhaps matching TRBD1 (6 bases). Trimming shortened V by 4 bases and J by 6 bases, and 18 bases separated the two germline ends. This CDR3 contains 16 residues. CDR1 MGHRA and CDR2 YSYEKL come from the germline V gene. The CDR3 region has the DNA TGCGCCAGCAGCCGGGGTATGGGGGCGCGGGATGAAAAACTGTTTTTT. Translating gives CASSRGMGARDEKLFF.

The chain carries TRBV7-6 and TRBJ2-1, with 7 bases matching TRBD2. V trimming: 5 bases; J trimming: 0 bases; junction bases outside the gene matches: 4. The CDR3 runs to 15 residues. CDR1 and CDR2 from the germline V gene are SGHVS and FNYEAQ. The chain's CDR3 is CASSKSGTSYNEQFF. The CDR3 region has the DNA TGTGCCAGCAGCAAAAGCGGGACCTCCTACAATGAGCAGTTCTTC.